The 15 T cell receptor beta chains given below trace back to one sample, sequenced in a study of OX40 agonist ivuxolimab in advanced cancers. Profiled with immunoSEQ multiplex PCR; TCRdb holds only in-frame clones, not every one. The sample holds about 70,000 clones, around 84% seen once. The specimen comprised CD4+ or CD8+ T cells sorted from blood, sampled in a trial of the OX40 agonist ivuxolimab. Receptors originate from an adult with an advanced solid tumor such as melanoma, head and neck, liver or kidney cancer.

The chain links TRBV19 to TRBJ2-6; no definite D call. Germline V lookup: CDR1 LNHDA, CDR2 SQIVND (reference sequence). There are 15 residues in the CDR3. V lost 5 bases, J lost 4 bases, and 12 bases lay in between. CDR3 region: CASSPPLWGANVLTF. In DNA form, the CDR3 reads TGTGCCAGTAGTCCCCCCCTGTGGGGGGCCAACGTCCTGACTTTC.

This chain uses TRBV7-3 with TRBJ2-5; possible D gene TRBD2, 5 bases. CDR1 and CDR2 (germline): SGHTA, FQGTGA. Trimming removed 5 bases at V and 5 bases at J, with 12 bases between. The CDR3 loop spans 13 amino acids. The DNA of the CDR3 is TGTGCCAGCAGCCCCGGCACGGGGGAGACCCAGTACTTC. Residues: CASSPGTGETQYF. Full variable domain (remainder filled in from reference TRBV7-3 and TRBJ2-5): GAGVSQTPSNKVTEKGKYVELRCDPISGHTALYWYRQSLGQGPEFLIYFQGTGAADDSGLPNDRFFAVRPEGSVSTLKIQRTERGDSAVYLCASSPGTGETQYFGPGTRLLVL.

The chain is built from TRBV28 and TRBJ2-7; unclear D gene. The germline V gene encodes CDR1 MDHEN and CDR2 SYDVKM. V lost 5 bases and J 6 bases, leaving 14 bases between the germline ends. CDR3 size: 13 residues. This chain's CDR3 is CASSLPTGSEQYF. The CDR3 DNA follows: TGTGCCAGCAGTCTACCCACCGGTAGCGAGCAGTACTTC.

This rearrangement joins TRBV7-2 to TRBJ2-5; 7 nucleotides line up with TRBD1. The V gene end was trimmed by 4 bases and the J gene end by 4 bases; junction bases not matched to a gene: 12. Germline V CDR1 and CDR2: SGHTA, FQGNSA. The CDR3 extends over 16 amino acids. CDR3 region: CASSSTSGTVGETQYF. The CDR3 DNA follows: TGTGCCAGCAGCTCAACCTCCGGGACAGTTGGAGAGACCCAGTACTTC.

This clone came up once. This rearrangement joins TRBV10-3 to TRBJ2-7; D might be TRBD2 (5 bases). The CDR3 covers 12 residues. Germline V gene sequence: CDR1 ENHRY, CDR2 SYGVKD. Trimming stripped 4 bases from V and 5 bases from J, with 9 bases between. CDR3 amino acids: CAISADGDEQYV. The CDR3 bases are TGTGCCATCAGTGCGGACGGGGACGAGCAGTACGTC.

V and J are TRBV12-1 and TRBJ2-7; TRBD1, the table's D call, was not compared with the DNA. TRBV12-1 is a pseudogene. The CDR3 is 17 amino acids. The CDR3 region has the DNA TGTGCCAGCAGCTTCCCGGTGGGGGACAGGGGGACCCACGAGCAGTACGTC. It translates to CASSFPVGDRGTHEQYV.

The rearrangement links TRBV2 to TRBJ1-2; possible D gene TRBD1, 6 bases. Trimming left V 8 bases short and J 7 bases short, with 14 bases between. The CDR3 consists of 12 residues. CDR1 is SNHLY, CDR2 FYNNEI, per germline. Here the CDR3 reads CASFHRAIGYTF. The CDR3 DNA reads TGTGCCAGCTTTCACAGGGCTATTGGCTACACCTTC. Variable domain in full (rest from reference TRBV2 and TRBJ1-2): EPEVTQTPSHQVTQMGQEVILRCVPISNHLYFYWYRQILGQKVEFLVSFYNNEISEKSEIFDDQFSVERPDGSNFTLKIRSTKLEDSAMYFCASFHRAIGYTFGSGTRLTVV.

The chain employs TRBV7-3 and TRBJ2-2; weak D call: TRBD1 (5 bases). Trimming removed 5 bases from V and 5 bases from J, with 15 bases in between. The CDR3 is made up of 15 amino acids. Per germline, CDR1 SGHTA and CDR2 FQGTGA. This CDR3 reads CASSPRQGGTGELFF. The CDR3 DNA follows: TGTGCCAGCAGCCCCAGGCAGGGTGGTACCGGGGAGCTGTTTTTT.

This clone has only one observation. The V gene is TRBV6-1, the J gene TRBJ2-7; D gene uncertain. From germline, CDR1 is MNHNS and CDR2 SASEGT. V was trimmed by 2 bases and J by 3 bases, leaving 8 bases between them. The CDR3 runs 13 residues. CDR3 DNA sequence: TGTGCCAGCAGTGAACAGAGCGTCTACGAGCAGTACGTC. Protein sequence: CASSEQSVYEQYV.

In this sample, this clone turned up once. Here the CDR3 reads CASSLGQGMNTEAFF. CDR3 bases: TGTGCCAGCAGCTTAGGGCAGGGCATGAACACTGAAGCTTTCTTT. The chain recombines TRBV7-2 with TRBJ1-1; the D gene is possibly TRBD1 (5 bases). This CDR3 is built from 15 residues. Germline values: CDR1 SGHTA, CDR2 FQGNSA. Trimming pared 1 base from V and 0 bases from J, leaving 9 bases between.

The chain recombines TRBV18 with TRBJ2-7; 10 nucleotides line up with TRBD2. The CDR3 sequence is 19 residues long. With V trimmed by 4 bases and J by 2 bases, 17 bases remained unmatched. Germline CDR1 reads KGHSH; CDR2 reads LQKENI. The CDR3 DNA is TGTGCCAGCTCACGGTGTTCCCTAGCGGGGGCCATGGTGGCCTACGAGCAGTACGTC. It encodes CASSRCSLAGAMVAYEQYV.

This chain joins TRBV10-1 and TRBJ2-1; possible D gene TRBD2, 5 bases. Per the germline V gene, CDR1 is WNHNN and CDR2 is SYGVQD (reference sequence). There are 12 residues in the CDR3. V was clipped by 8 bases and J by 7 bases, with 12 bases between them. Here the CDR3 reads CASGETGNEQFF. CDR3 bases: TGCGCCAGCGGGGAGACGGGGAATGAGCAGTTCTTC.

The CDR3 reads CASSLGSWAGAKNTEAFF. CDR3 DNA sequence: TGTGCCAGCAGTTTAGGGAGTTGGGCAGGGGCGAAGAACACTGAAGCTTTCTTT. V usage is TRBV28 and J usage is TRBJ1-1, with a weak D call TRBD1 (6 bases). The CDR3 totals 18 residues. Germline lookup yields CDR1 MDHEN and CDR2 SYDVKM. Trimming cost V 2 bases and J 1 base, with 20 bases left between them.

V is TRBV6-5 and J is TRBJ1-3; D gene uncertain. From germline, CDR1 is MNHEY and CDR2 SVGAGI. The CDR3 extends over 15 amino acids. V was shortened by 10 bases and J by 2 bases, with 18 bases between the two germline ends. CDR3 in DNA: TGTGCCACCGAAAGTAATCTGCGGACTGGAAACACCATATATTTT. It codes for CATESNLRTGNTIYF.

On this clone itself: One end of the junction does not line up with germline, which may come from a read error. CDR3 coding DNA: TGTGCCAGTAGTAAGGGGAGGGAGAACCCTGAAGCTTTCTTT. Translated, it gives CASSKGRENPEAFF. The V call is TRBV19, the J call TRBJ1-1; D is perhaps TRBD1 (5 bases). The CDR3 loop spans 14 amino acids. Per germline, CDR1 LNHDA and CDR2 SQIVND (reference sequence).